A selection of T cell receptor beta chains follows, all from one sample in a study of blood T cell repertoires in COVID-19. Assay: immunoSEQ multiplex PCR; the TCRdb copy retains only in-frame clones and omits some. The sample shows some 220,000 clones, 70% to 90% of them seen only once. The sample consisted of PBMCs or T cells enriched from blood (not recorded which). The origin of the receptors is a woman between 45 and 60 years old in a cohort exposed to, infected with or recovered from COVID-19 (not recorded which). Each CDR3 is given with its conserved first and last residue. The D gene is left open where the match is weak. Clone size is shown for a subset of rows, as once, few, many or a class of expanded clone.

D,V,J,size,CDR3,DNA
TRBD1,TRBV7-9,TRBJ1-2,.,CASSLEPGTGGYGYTF,TGTGCCAGCAGCTTAGAGCCGGGGACAGGGGGGTACGGCTACACCTTC
.,TRBV12-3/TRBV12-4,TRBJ2-3,.,CASKQGPDTQYF,TGTGCCAGCAAACAGGGCCCAGATACGCAGTATTTT
TRBD1,TRBV9,TRBJ1-2,.,CASSLSGTANYGYTF,TGTGCCAGCAGCTTGTCGGGGACAGCTAACTATGGCTACACCTTC
TRBD1,TRBV6-4,TRBJ1-2,.,CASSSAGQGAAAGYTF,TGTGCCAGCAGTAGCGCGGGACAGGGGGCGGCAGCTGGCTACACCTTC
.,TRBV5-1,TRBJ2-7,.,CASSLGNGVSYEQYF,TGCGCCAGCAGCTTGGGAAACGGGGTCTCCTACGAGCAGTACTTC
.,TRBV5-1,TRBJ1-2,.,CASSLELSGVYGYTF,TGCGCCAGCAGCTTGGAGCTGTCGGGGGTCTATGGCTACACCTTC
.,TRBV30,TRBJ1-2,.,CAWSVRRAYTSRGYTF,TGTGCCTGGAGTGTACGGAGGGCTTATACCTCCAGAGGCTACACCTTC
.,TRBV4-1,TRBJ1-1,.,CASSQGERGTEAFF,TGCGCCAGCAGCCAAGGGGAACGGGGCACTGAAGCTTTCTTT
TRBD1,TRBV10-3,TRBJ1-2,.,CAISMTGGAGYGYTF,TGTGCCATCAGCATGACAGGGGGCGCGGGCTATGGCTACACCTTC
.,TRBV11-3,TRBJ1-1,.,CAGGSSNTEAFF,TGTGCGGGGGGGTCCTCGAACACTGAAGCTTTCTTT
.,TRBV30,TRBJ1-5,once,CAWSVAVGQPQHF,TGTGCCTGGAGTGTGGCGGTTGGTCAGCCCCAGCATTTT
.,TRBV20-1,TRBJ2-1,.,CSASEDIGDEQFF,TGCAGTGCTAGTGAGGACATTGGCGATGAGCAGTTCTTC
.,TRBV5-1,TRBJ2-5,.,CASSSTREETQYF,TGCGCCAGCAGTTCGACTAGAGAAGAGACCCAGTACTTC
.,TRBV19,TRBJ1-1,.,CASSITGGNTEAFF,TGTGCCAGTAGTATCACGGGTGGGAACACTGAAGCTTTCTTT
TRBD1,TRBV6-2/TRBV6-3,TRBJ1-5,.,CASSYWTGINQPQHF,TGTGCCAGCAGTTATTGGACAGGGATCAATCAGCCCCAGCATTTT
TRBD1,TRBV5-1,TRBJ1-2,once,CASSLHGTDDYGYTF,TGCGCCAGCAGCCTCCATGGGACAGACGATTATGGCTACACCTTC
TRBD1,TRBV6-1,TRBJ1-3,few,CASSGVILRGRSTIYF,TGTGCCAGCAGTGGGGTGATTTTAAGGGGGCGATCCACCATATATTTT
TRBD1,TRBV5-8,TRBJ1-1,.,CASSLYSGTGRTEAFF,TGTGCCAGCAGCTTGTACTCCGGGACAGGGAGGACTGAAGCTTTCTTT
.,TRBV5-6,TRBJ2-7,.,CASSLAGSYEQYF,TGTGCCAGCAGCTTGGCAGGGTCCTACGAGCAGTACTTC
TRBD2,TRBV10-3,TRBJ2-7,.,CAISEGRVEYF,TGTGCCATCAGTGAAGGGAGGGTGGAATACTTC
.,TRBV21-1,TRBJ1-5,.,CASSKRSSGVQRVRPQHF,TGTGCCAGCAGCAAAAGGTCGTCAGGGGTCCAGCGCGTTCGGCCCCAGCATTTT
.,TRBV25-1,TRBJ1-6,.,CASSARGGFNSPLHF,TGTGCCAGCAGCGCTAGGGGTGGTTTTAATTCACCCCTCCACTTT
.,TRBV29-1,TRBJ2-7,.,CSVVGAHEQYF,TGCAGCGTTGTGGGGGCTCACGAGCAGTACTTC
.,TRBV5-1,TRBJ2-7,.,CASSLKGQNYEQYF,TGCGCCAGCAGCTTAAAAGGACAGAACTACGAGCAGTACTTC
.,TRBV12-3/TRBV12-4,TRBJ1-4,once,CASSPPGDEKLFF,TGTGCCAGCAGCCCTCCGGGGGATGAAAAACTGTTTTTT
TRBD1,TRBV4-2,TRBJ2-1,.,CASSPSGTGDNEQFF,TGTGCCAGCAGCCCATCCGGGACAGGGGACAATGAGCAGTTCTTC
TRBD2,TRBV10-2,TRBJ2-1,few,CASSASRGTSGGAHNEQFF,TGCGCCAGCAGTGCAAGTCGTGGGACTAGCGGGGGGGCCCACAATGAGCAGTTCTTC
TRBD1,TRBV19,TRBJ1-1,.,CASSIIRTGNTEAFF,TGTGCCAGTAGTATTATACGGACAGGGAACACTGAAGCTTTCTTT
TRBD2,TRBV5-1,TRBJ2-5,.,CASRREGRGEETQYF,TGCGCCAGCAGGCGGGAGGGGCGGGGGGAAGAGACCCAGTACTTC
TRBD2,TRBV7-3,TRBJ2-3,.,CASSPAGSGGWDTQYF,TGTGCCAGCAGCCCTGCGGGTAGCGGGGGGTGGGATACGCAGTATTTT
.,TRBV29-1,TRBJ1-1,.,CSVGRRNTEAFF,TGCAGCGTTGGACGGAGGAACACTGAAGCTTTCTTT
.,TRBV4-3,TRBJ2-1,.,CASSQERSGPYNEQFF,TGCGCCAGCAGCCAAGAAAGGTCGGGTCCGTACAATGAGCAGTTCTTC
.,TRBV5-6,TRBJ1-3,.,CASSLGGGPVNTIYF,TGTGCCAGCAGCTTGGGAGGTGGCCCCGTGAACACCATATATTTT
TRBD1,TRBV7-9,TRBJ1-5,.,CASSPGQGAEGPQHF,TGTGCCAGCAGCCCCGGACAGGGGGCAGAAGGGCCCCAGCATTTT
TRBD1,TRBV27,TRBJ1-2,.,CASSPDRGLRGYTF,TGTGCCAGCAGCCCCGACAGGGGGCTTCGAGGCTACACCTTC
.,TRBV5-1,TRBJ1-4,.,CASSEPGETNEKLFF,TGCGCCAGCAGCGAACCAGGGGAAACTAATGAAAAACTGTTTTTT
.,TRBV7-9,TRBJ2-2,.,CASSHGQVLTGELFF,TGTGCCAGCAGCCACGGACAAGTTCTTACCGGGGAGCTGTTTTTT
TRBD1,TRBV5-8,TRBJ1-1,.,CAGGTGGRDTEAFF,TGTGCCGGGGGGACAGGGGGCCGGGATACTGAAGCTTTCTTT
.,TRBV11-2,TRBJ1-5,.,CASSPSYQGIGNQPQHF,TGTGCCAGCAGCCCATCGTACCAGGGAATTGGCAATCAGCCCCAGCATTTT
.,TRBV4-3,TRBJ2-5,.,CASSQGLGPNRRETQYF,TGCGCCAGCAGCCAAGGATTGGGGCCTAACCGTAGGGAGACCCAGTACTTC
TRBD1,TRBV4-3,TRBJ2-6,.,CASSQDSSWGTGISGANVLTF,TGCGCCAGCAGCCAAGATTCTTCGTGGGGGACAGGGATCTCTGGGGCCAACGTCCTGACTTTC
.,TRBV6-5,TRBJ1-2,.,CASSSGAEPYGYTF,TGTGCCAGCAGTTCTGGGGCCGAACCCTATGGCTACACCTTC
TRBD1,TRBV9,TRBJ1-1,.,CASSTIQGSNTEAFF,TGTGCCAGCAGCACAATACAGGGGAGTAACACTGAAGCTTTCTTT
TRBD1,TRBV28,TRBJ1-4,.,CASRQGNEKLFF,TGTGCAAGTCGACAGGGAAATGAAAAACTGTTTTTT
TRBD1,TRBV4-2,TRBJ2-3,.,CASSQTGTGVDTQYF,TGTGCCAGCAGCCAAACCGGGACAGGGGTAGATACGCAGTATTTT
TRBD1,TRBV3-1/TRBV3-2,TRBJ1-1,few,CASSPRTGGLTEAFF,TGTGCCAGCAGCCCTCGGACAGGGGGCTTAACTGAAGCTTTCTTT
TRBD2,TRBV2,TRBJ2-3,.,CASSGGSGGADDTQYF,TGTGCCAGCAGTGGGGGTAGCGGGGGGGCCGATGATACGCAGTATTTT
.,TRBV5-1,TRBJ2-5,.,CASSPAGPSGETQYF,TGCGCCAGCAGCCCCGCGGGACCTTCGGGGGAGACCCAGTACTTC
.,TRBV19,TRBJ1-1,.,CASTVNTEAFF,TGTGCCAGTACGGTGAACACTGAAGCTTTCTTT
.,TRBV30,TRBJ1-1,.,CAWSVKMPVKARTEAFF,TGTGCCTGGAGTGTAAAAATGCCCGTCAAAGCACGAACTGAAGCTTTCTTT
.,TRBV25-1,TRBJ2-3,.,CASSEEPPTDTQYF,TGTGCCAGCAGTGAGGAGCCCCCCACAGATACGCAGTATTTT
.,TRBV5-5,TRBJ1-2,once,CASSLAQANYGYTF,TGTGCCAGCAGCTTGGCCCAGGCTAACTATGGCTACACCTTC
.,TRBV9,TRBJ2-1,.,CASSVVPGRTQGEQFF,TGTGCCAGCAGCGTAGTCCCAGGGAGGACGCAAGGGGAGCAGTTCTTC
.,TRBV5-1,TRBJ1-2,.,CASSLVTGNYGYTF,TGCGCCAGCAGCTTGGTCACAGGGAACTATGGCTACACCTTC